What follows are 17 T cell receptor beta chains derived from one specimen sequenced in a study of CD8 T cells in ankylosing spondylitis. TCRdb processed the 5' RACE reads anew with MiXCR; each CDR3 protein has one entry. The sample includes under 250,000 distinct CDR3 sequences, 30% to 35% of them seen just once. Sequencing was carried out using blood, either unsorted or a sorted T cell fraction (not recorded which). These receptors all stem from a male donor with ankylosing spondylitis or in good health (not recorded which).

The chain recombines TRBV6-2 or TRBV6-3 with TRBJ2-2, with D maybe TRBD1 (5 bases). V shed 2 bases and J shed 4 bases, with 14 bases lying between them. Germline V lookup: CDR1 MNHEY, CDR2 SVGEGT. This CDR3 contains 16 residues. CDR3 region: CASSYGQDGATGELFF. The DNA of the CDR3 is TGTGCCAGCAGTTACGGGCAGGATGGGGCCACCGGGGAGCTGTTTTTT.

V gene TRBV12-3 or TRBV12-4 combines with J gene TRBJ2-1, with 9 bases identical to TRBD1. After removal of 7 bases from V and 6 bases from J, the junction contained 7 bases not matched to a gene. The CDR3 has 14 residues. CDR3 sequence reads: CASTPGQGSNEQFF. The DNA of the CDR3 is TGTGCCAGCACCCCGGGACAGGGTTCCAATGAGCAGTTCTTC.

The chain has TRBV12-3 or TRBV12-4 and TRBJ2-1; perhaps TRBD2 as D (5 bases). V lost 2 bases, J lost 4 bases, and 12 bases lay in between. There are 15 residues in the CDR3. The CDR3 nucleotides read TGTGCCAGCAGTTTAAATTGTGGGGAGTACAATGAGCAGTTCTTC. Amino acid sequence: CASSLNCGEYNEQFF.

The rearrangement joins TRBV5-6 to TRBJ1-1; D not resolved. The CDR3 is 14 amino acids. Germline lookup yields CDR1 SGHDT and CDR2 YYEEEE. Trimming pared 1 base from V and 3 bases from J, leaving 10 bases between. CDR3 sequence reads: CASSLLQRDTEAFF. The CDR3 bases are TGTGCCAGCAGCTTGCTACAGCGGGACACTGAAGCTTTCTTT.

This rearrangement joins TRBV20-1 to TRBJ2-1, with TRBD1 matching 9 bases. Germline-derived CDR1 and CDR2 are DFQATT and SNEGSKA (reference sequence). J lost 0 bases, V lost 1 base, and 16 bases had no gene match. The CDR3 runs to 20 residues. The chain's CDR3 is CSARAPWGQGSSSSYNEQFF. The CDR3 DNA sequence: TGCAGTGCTAGAGCCCCGTGGGGACAGGGTTCCTCGAGCTCCTACAATGAGCAGTTCTTC.

This chain connects TRBV20-1 to TRBJ2-3, with a possible D match to TRBD2 (7 bases). There are 15 residues in the CDR3. CDR1 and CDR2 from the germline V gene are DFQATT and SNEGSKA (reference sequence). V shed 6 bases and J shed 5 bases, with 21 bases lying between them. Here the CDR3 reads CSANRGGGLRDTQYF. CDR3 coding DNA: TGCAGTGCCAACCGAGGCGGGGGCCTCCGAGATACGCAGTATTTT.

This clonotype was counted a few times. This rearrangement joins TRBV6-5 to TRBJ2-2; D unclear. V lost 6 bases and J 7 bases, leaving 6 bases between the germline ends. Germline V gene sequence: CDR1 MNHEY, CDR2 SVGAGI. The CDR3 spans 11 residues. The CDR3 DNA reads as TGTGCCAGCAGAGCGAGCGGGGAGCTGTTTTTT. Translation: CASRASGELFF.

The sample holds one count of this clonotype. The chain recombines TRBV20-1 with TRBJ2-3, with D possibly being TRBD2 (5 bases). V shed 5 bases and J shed 5 bases, with 14 bases lying between them. Per the germline V gene, CDR1 is DFQATT and CDR2 is SNEGSKA (reference sequence). This CDR3 is 13 amino acids long. The CDR3 sequence is CSAGLLAQDTQYF. The CDR3 DNA reads TGCAGTGCTGGCTTATTAGCGCAAGATACGCAGTATTTT.

This clonotype was counted a few times. The rearrangement links TRBV5-5 to TRBJ2-7; TRBD2 might be the D (5 bases). The CDR3 has 16 amino acids. The germline gives CDR1 SGHKS, CDR2 YYEKEE (reference sequence). Trimming removed 0 bases from V and 6 bases from J, with 19 bases in between. CDR3: CASSLAATGVAGEQYF. For the CDR3, the DNA is TGTGCCAGCAGCTTGGCCGCGACTGGGGTGGCGGGCGAGCAGTACTTC.

This clonotype appeared a few times. The J gene is TRBJ2-1, the V gene TRBV29-1; 9 nucleotides line up with TRBD1. J gave up 7 bases and V 3 bases, and 10 bases lay outside the gene matches. CDR1 and CDR2 from the germline V gene are SQVTM and ANQGSEA. This CDR3 comprises 15 residues. CDR3 in DNA: TGCAGCGTTGACTCCTATCCCGGGACAGGGAATGAGCAGTTCTTC. It is translated as CSVDSYPGTGNEQFF.

This clonotype was seen a few times. This chain connects TRBV10-3 to TRBJ2-7; a weak D match, TRBD1 (7 bases). The ends were cut back, 6 bases at V and 2 bases at J, with 11 bases in the middle. Per germline, CDR1 ENHRY and CDR2 SYGVKD. The CDR3 has 13 amino acids. The CDR3 region is CAIRRDSAYEQYF. CDR3 coding DNA: TGTGCCATCAGGCGGGACAGTGCCTACGAGCAGTACTTC.

This clonotype came up many times. V gene TRBV10-3 combines with J gene TRBJ1-5, with 8 nucleotides matching TRBD1. This CDR3 has 13 residues. With V trimmed by 7 bases and J by 7 bases, 6 bases remained unmatched. Germline loops: CDR1 ENHRY, CDR2 SYGVKD. The CDR3 DNA reads as TGTGCCATCACCACGGACAGGGACCAGCCCCAGCATTTT. This encodes CAITTDRDQPQHF.

The V gene is TRBV29-1, the J gene TRBJ1-1; unclear D gene. The V gene lost 2 bases and the J gene lost 1 base, with 5 bases spanning the gap. Germline V CDR1 and CDR2: SQVTM, ANQGSEA. The length of the CDR3 is 12 residues. CDR3 nucleotide sequence: TGCAGCGTTGAACCTGCGAACACTGAAGCTTTCTTT. Translating it yields CSVEPANTEAFF.

J is TRBJ1-5 and V is TRBV6-5; TRBD1 matches 9 bases. The CDR3 contains 15 residues. Trimming took 4 bases from V and 6 from J; bases not matched to a gene: 7. From germline, CDR1 is MNHEY and CDR2 SVGAGI. The chain's CDR3 is CASSSTGTGIQPQHF. The CDR3 DNA is TGTGCCAGCAGTTCCACCGGGACAGGGATTCAGCCCCAGCATTTT.

The V gene is TRBV5-6, the J gene TRBJ1-1; no firm D call. The germline V gene encodes CDR1 SGHDT and CDR2 YYEEEE. The V end was cut by 0 bases, the J end by 6 bases, with 9 bases between. The CDR3 is 13 amino acids. The CDR3 spells CASSLGGFSEAFF. The CDR3 bases are TGTGCCAGCAGCTTGGGTGGGTTTTCTGAAGCTTTCTTT.

The V and J genes are TRBV30 and TRBJ2-7; TRBD1 might be the D (5 bases). Germline V gene lookup returns CDR1 GTSNPN and CDR2 SVGIG (reference sequence). Trimming removed 0 bases from V and 4 bases from J, with 7 bases in between. The CDR3 loop spans 12 amino acids. CDR3 loop: CAWSVGVYEQYF. CDR3 DNA: TGTGCCTGGAGTGTAGGGGTGTACGAGCAGTACTTC. Full variable domain (rest looked up from reference TRBV30 and TRBJ2-7): SQTIHQWPATLVQPVGSPLSLECTVEGTSNPNLYWYRQAAGRGLQLLFYSVGIGQISSEVPQNLSASRPQDRQFILSSKKLLLSDSGFYLCAWSVGVYEQYFGPGTRLTVT.

This clonotype was seen at least ten times. This chain connects TRBV29-1 to TRBJ2-1, with TRBD2 as a possible D gene (5 bases). Germline assignment: CDR1 SQVTM and CDR2 ANQGSEA. There are 11 residues in the CDR3. V gave up 8 bases and J gave up 9 bases, with 14 bases separating them. The CDR3 is CSSAGVGEQFF. CDR3 bases: TGCAGCTCTGCGGGTGTAGGTGAGCAGTTCTTC.